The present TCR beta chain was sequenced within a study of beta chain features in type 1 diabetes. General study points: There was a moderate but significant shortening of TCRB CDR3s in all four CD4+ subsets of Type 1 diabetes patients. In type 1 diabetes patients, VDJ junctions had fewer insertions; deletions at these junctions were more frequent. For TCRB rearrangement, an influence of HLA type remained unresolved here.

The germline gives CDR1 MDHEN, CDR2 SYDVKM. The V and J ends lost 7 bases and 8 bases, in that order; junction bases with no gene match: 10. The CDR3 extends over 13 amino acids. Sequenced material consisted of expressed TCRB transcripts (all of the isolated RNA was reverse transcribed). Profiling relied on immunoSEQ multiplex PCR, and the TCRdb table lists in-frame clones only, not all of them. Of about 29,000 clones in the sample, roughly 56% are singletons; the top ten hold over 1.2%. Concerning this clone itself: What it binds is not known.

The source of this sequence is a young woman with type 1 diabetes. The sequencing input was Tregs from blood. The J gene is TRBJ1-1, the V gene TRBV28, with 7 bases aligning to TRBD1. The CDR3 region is CASTSDRAGEAFF. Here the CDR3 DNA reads TGTGCCAGCACATCAGACAGGGCGGGCGAAGCTTTCTTT.